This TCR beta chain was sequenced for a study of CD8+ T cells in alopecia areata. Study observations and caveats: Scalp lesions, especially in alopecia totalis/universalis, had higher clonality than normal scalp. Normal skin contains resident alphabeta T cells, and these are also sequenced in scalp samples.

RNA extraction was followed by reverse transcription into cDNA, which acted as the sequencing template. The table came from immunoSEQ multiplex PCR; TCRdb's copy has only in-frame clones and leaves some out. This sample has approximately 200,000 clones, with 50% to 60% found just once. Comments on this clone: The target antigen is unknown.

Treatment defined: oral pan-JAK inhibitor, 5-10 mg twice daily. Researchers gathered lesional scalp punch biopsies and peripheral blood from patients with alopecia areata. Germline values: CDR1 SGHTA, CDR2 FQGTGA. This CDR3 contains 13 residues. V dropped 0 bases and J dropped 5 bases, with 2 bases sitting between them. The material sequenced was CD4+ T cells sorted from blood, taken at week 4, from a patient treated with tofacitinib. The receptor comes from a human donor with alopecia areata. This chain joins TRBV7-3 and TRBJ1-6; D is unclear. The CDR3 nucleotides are TGTGCCAGCAGCTTAACCCATAATTCACCCCTCCACTTT. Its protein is CASSLTHNSPLHF.